This TCR beta chain came from a study of regulatory T cells in long-lasting Graves disease. Time point defined: persistent/refractory GD, antithyroid drugs over 5 years with positive TRAb. Following extraction of RNA from PBMCs, that RNA was used to make the TCR library. This clonotype was detected a few times. The CDR3 sequence is 16 residues long. J lost 5 bases, V lost 8 bases, and 15 bases had no gene match. From germline, CDR1 is MDHEN and CDR2 SYDVKM. Building of the TCR beta libraries involved iRepertoire HTBI primers and Arm-PCR of CDR3 regions. Authors' processing steps: Taken together, the samples had 62 TRBV and more than 11 TRBJ segments identified. TCRdb redid the calling of the multiplex PCR reads with MiXCR, one entry per CDR3 protein. Clone size and V and J calls follow TCRdb, not the original study. This table has 600,000 to 800,000 distinct CDR3 sequences, around 30% appearing once.

Source: peripheral blood mononuclear cells (PBMCs), taken when the disease was refractory, from a patient treated with antithyroid drugs. The chain links TRBV28 to TRBJ1-1; 9 bases match TRBD1. The source of this sequence is a female donor with Graves disease. This CDR3 is CASGTGGTGGRTEAFF. CDR3 bases: TGTGCCAGCGGGACCGGGGGTACAGGGGGCAGGACTGAAGCTTTCTTT.